A single sample is the source of the 13 T cell receptor beta chains below, sequenced in a study of blood T cell repertoires in COVID-19. Measured with immunoSEQ multiplex PCR; TCRdb has only the in-frame clones, and not every one. The sample lists approximately 200,000 clones; around nine tenths were seen once. Sequenced input: peripheral blood. The source is a man aged 25-45 years with acute or convalescent COVID-19.

This chain connects TRBV11-3 to TRBJ2-3; a possible D gene is TRBD1 (6 bases). The V end was cut by 4 bases, the J end by 6 bases, with 32 bases between. Looked up from germline, CDR1 is SGHNT and CDR2 is YENEEA. The CDR3 is 20 residues long. The CDR3 loop reads CASSSGMAIKAGVVRDTQYF. The CDR3 bases are TGTGCCAGCAGCTCCGGCATGGCCATAAAAGCAGGGGTTGTGAGGGATACGCAGTATTTT.

The sample holds a few counts of this clone. The chain joins TRBV4-1 to TRBJ2-1; 7 nucleotides line up with TRBD2. The V segment lost 2 bases and the J segment 6 bases; nucleotides outside the gene matches: 16. The CDR3 is made up of 18 amino acids. The germline V gene encodes CDR1 MGHRA and CDR2 YSYEKL. CDR3 amino acids: CASSQSSPGGMGFNEQFF. CDR3 bases: TGCGCCAGCAGCCAATCATCACCGGGAGGAATGGGGTTCAATGAGCAGTTCTTC.

The genes are TRBV6-5 and TRBJ1-1, with 9 bases fitting TRBD1. This CDR3 spans 14 amino acids. V gave up 7 bases and J gave up 10 bases; unmatched junction bases: 13. In germline, CDR1 is MNHEY, CDR2 SVGAGI. The CDR3 protein is CASTIQGQGRSAFF. In nucleotides, the CDR3 is TGTGCCAGCACGATCCAAGGACAGGGGAGGTCAGCTTTCTTT.

The chain joins TRBV30 to TRBJ2-1, with 10 nucleotides matching TRBD2. Losses at the gene ends were 4 bases for V and 3 bases for J; bases not matched to a gene: 3. Per germline, CDR1 GTSNPN and CDR2 SVGIG (reference sequence). This CDR3 is built from 14 residues. The CDR3 sequence: CAWKTSGYYNEQFF. In nucleotides, the CDR3 is TGTGCCTGGAAGACTAGCGGGTACTACAATGAGCAGTTCTTC.

The chain couples TRBV27 to TRBJ1-4, with unresolved D. The ends were cut back, 6 bases at V and 4 bases at J, with 15 bases in the middle. CDR1 MNHEY and CDR2 SMNVEV come from the germline V gene (reference sequence). CDR3 size: 15 residues. The DNA of the CDR3 is TGTGCCAGCAGCCGGAGCCTGATATTTAATGAAAAACTGTTTTTT. Residues: CASSRSLIFNEKLFF.

The chain uses TRBV28 and TRBJ1-5; tentative D call: TRBD1 (5 bases). Germline-derived CDR1 and CDR2 are MDHEN and SYDVKM. CDR3 size: 14 residues. Trimming took off 2 bases at V and 6 bases at J, with 11 bases between the two ends. The CDR3 loop is CASSLGGSGQPQHF. The DNA of the CDR3 is TGTGCCAGCAGTTTAGGGGGGTCGGGTCAGCCCCAGCATTTT.

The V call is TRBV30, the J call TRBJ1-5; 7 positions agree with TRBD1. This CDR3 is 17 amino acids long. Trimming removed 3 bases from V and 5 bases from J; junction bases left unmatched: 16. The germline CDR1 and CDR2 sequences are GTSNPN and SVGIG (reference sequence). The CDR3 coding sequence is TGTGCCTGGAGACCTACTGACCCCAGGGGGACGGATCAGCCCCAGCATTTT. Amino acid sequence: CAWRPTDPRGTDQPQHF.

The table lists this clone with a few counts. J is TRBJ2-3 and V is TRBV6-5, with no clear D. V was trimmed by 6 bases and J by 0 bases, leaving 10 bases between them. Germline CDR1 and CDR2: MNHEY and SVGAGI. The CDR3 runs to 14 residues. Written as DNA, the CDR3 is TGTGCCAGCAGCCCCTTTACTAGCACAGATACGCAGTATTTT. Protein product: CASSPFTSTDTQYF.

This sequence joins TRBV12-3 or TRBV12-4 and TRBJ1-1, with D possibly matching TRBD1 (5 bases). The CDR3 totals 13 residues. The V gene lost 10 bases and the J gene lost 5 bases, with 17 bases spanning the gap. CDR3 sequence: CATKNTAGTEAFF. CDR3 DNA: TGTGCCACCAAAAACACCGCAGGGACTGAAGCTTTCTTT.

The rearrangement joins TRBV3-1 (or the pseudogene TRBV3-2) to TRBJ2-7, with TRBD2 identical over 7 bases. There are 14 residues in the CDR3. V gave up 3 bases and J gave up 7 bases; unmatched junction bases: 9. Germline CDR1 is LGHDT and CDR2 is YNNKEL (reference sequence). This chain's CDR3 is CASSQGTTTSEQYF. CDR3 DNA: TGTGCCAGCAGCCAGGGGACTACAACGAGTGAGCAGTACTTC.

This chain connects TRBV5-1 to TRBJ2-2, with D perhaps TRBD1 (5 bases). Germline V lookup: CDR1 SGHRS, CDR2 YFSETQ. V was pared by 2 bases and J by 5 bases, with 13 bases between. The CDR3 totals 15 residues. The CDR3 region is CASSFEGARTGELFF. In DNA, the CDR3 is TGCGCCAGCAGCTTCGAAGGGGCGAGGACCGGGGAGCTGTTTTTT.

The rearrangement uses TRBV5-1 and TRBJ1-1; TRBD1 agrees at 7 bases. Germline assignment: CDR1 SGHRS and CDR2 YFSETQ. The ends lost 7 bases at V and 5 bases at J; junction bases unmatched: 11. There are 14 residues in the CDR3. The CDR3 region is CASDPGGRETEAFF. In DNA, the CDR3 is TGCGCCAGCGACCCAGGGGGGCGCGAAACTGAAGCTTTCTTT.

The rearrangement links TRBV10-3 to TRBJ2-7, with D perhaps matching TRBD2 (6 bases). Germline CDR1 is ENHRY and CDR2 is SYGVKD. This CDR3 is 13 amino acids long. V was clipped by 3 bases and J by 5 bases, with 11 bases between them. The CDR3 is CAISDGGRNEQYF. For the CDR3, the DNA is TGTGCCATCAGTGATGGGGGGAGGAACGAGCAGTACTTC.